This TCR beta chain came from a study of cytomegalovirus exposure and HLA in healthy donors (dated 2017 in TCRdb). With respect to the entire study: According to an earlier analysis of 550 to 750 of the donors, some 170 million T cells yielded over 100 million unique TCR beta sequences and about 300 Gb of sequence data. Roughly 300 gigabases of sequencing data and roughly 81 million unique TCR sequences made up an early release that covered about 640 HLA-typed donors. Among the roughly 390 genotyped donors, around 81% belonged to the genetic ancestry cluster associated with self-reported Caucasian donors. The aim of the study was to test whether cataloging public T cell receptors could identify signatures of past pathogen exposure. The T cell repertoires of under 750 subjects were profiled by immunosequencing and related to cytomegalovirus serostatus. A separate validation cohort of 100 to 150 different subjects was used in addition to the approximately 610-subject first cohort. High-throughput TCR immunosequencing, statistical association of individual TCRs with disease status, and machine learning were combined to predict cytomegalovirus infection status. A later analysis re-analyzed previously published TCR beta repertoires from hundreds of donors and added high-resolution HLA genotyping to study TCR occurrence patterns. Rather than using new phenotypic data, the later analysis identified candidate immune exposures from TCR beta sequences and from how often those sequences occurred across donors. An earlier analysis of around 580 of the donors used high-throughput TCR beta sequencing to judge whether each TCR beta V gene segment behaved as functional or pseudogenic. Alongside the repertoire data, information on donor age, sex, ethnicity and CMV serostatus was compiled. A later genetic analysis took genome-wide SNP genotypes for 398 of the 666 donors and used that subset as a discovery cohort. Every discovery cohort repertoire had been produced on one sequencing platform. HLA typing covered class I and class II loci at four-digit resolution. Typing coverage differed by locus: A, B, C, DRB1 and DQB1 were typed in about 629-640 donors, DQA1 in roughly 500, DPA1 in around 600, and DPB1 in just under 480. Several DR-DQ haplotypes were handled as single units for association and clustering, since linkage in the cohort was strong. On average, over 200,000 unique TCR beta nucleotide sequences were sequenced per donor among 350 to 400 genotyped donors of the cohort, with about 17% of those sequences being non-productive. General conclusions and limits of the study: Because HLA typing was unavailable for some donors at each locus, only the typed subset was used in association tests. A group of highly shared sequence variants was considered likely to be a technical artifact of the sequencing pipeline. This cohort had only TCR beta chains sequenced, and the lack of alpha or paired-chain data limited which features could be detected. Presence/absence analyses assumed roughly uniform sequencing depth across donors, an assumption that may not hold. When HLA alleles, especially DR and DQ, strongly co-occurred, TCR associations were difficult to assign to individual alleles. Some IMGT-functional V segments, including TRBV6-2 and TRBV6-3, could not be distinguished by the 87-base-pair reads and were therefore excluded. The study listed over 150 TCR beta chains as associated with cytomegalovirus. In an earlier analysis of 587 of the donors, most TCR beta V segments appeared in productive rearrangements about 90% or about 30% of the time, broadly matching IMGT annotations. Correlated functional status among segregating V segments might be attributable to linkage disequilibrium, but an unknown experimental factor could not be ruled out. Cytomegalovirus status was reported to be diagnosed by the classifier with high specificity and sensitivity in both the original and validation cohorts. A few of the identified cytomegalovirus-associated TCR beta chains were confirmed in vitro to be specific for cytomegalovirus antigens. Most TCR sequences were observed very rarely across donors, whereas some public TCRs were present in many individuals. According to a later analysis, most CMV-associated TCR beta chains appeared to be HLA-restricted, and the HLA associations seemed to be driven largely by CMV exposure. A further reported finding was that TCR beta sequences accurately predicted the HLA-A and HLA-B alleles for most subjects in the first cohort. A later genetic analysis reported fewer N-insertions in productive TCRs among donors in an Asian-associated ancestry cluster than the roughly 700-donor mean. In a later analysis, the rate of TCR association differed among HLA loci, with DRB1 alleles having the most associated TCRs and HLA-C alleles having the fewest. A later genetic analysis associated a missense DCLRE1C variant with V-gene and J-gene trimming of TCR beta chains, and an independent cohort replicated the association. In a later analysis, some 18,000 TCR beta sequences were associated with specific HLA alleles at a false discovery rate of 0.05. Over 15 rarely observed V segments, including chromosome 9 orphons, were excluded from the earlier analysis of some 590 of the donors because counts were too low. In a later analysis, HLA-associated TCR beta chains showed more clonal expansion and lower generation probabilities than non-associated chains that were equally common. In a later analysis, several top co-occurrence clusters were reported to appear linked to parvovirus B19, influenza, CMV and Epstein-Barr virus. Immune exposure information for the cohort was limited to CMV serostatus. The authors suggested that the approach could potentially be extended to other disease states and immunological phenotypes.

In total, more than 500 healthy bone marrow donors made up the cohort. Cohort members were all nominally healthy when sampled, although unrecorded immune exposures were likely present. The donor was CMV seropositive and belonged to the group of over 250 seropositive cohort members. A peripheral blood sample was collected from each donor, and TCR beta sequencing was performed on peripheral blood mononuclear cells. The Qiagen DNeasy Blood Extraction Kit was used to extract genomic DNA from the blood cell samples. Libraries were prepared through the immunoSEQ multiplex PCR assay. The multiplex PCR relied on a mix of 60 forward primers for TCR Vbeta segments and 13 reverse primers for TCR Jbeta segments. The CDR3 region of rearranged TCR beta genes was amplified from genomic DNA by a multiplex PCR assay. On the Illumina HiSeq System, the amplified TCR beta libraries were sequenced as 87-base-pair reads. Regarding the original processing steps: A later analysis tallied 75 million to 85 million unique TCR beta chains across the 660 or so repertoires, and approximately 9.9 million of those chains were shared by two or more donors. Raw reads were error-corrected and collapsed into unique sequences with a nearest-neighbor algorithm that merged closely related sequences to remove PCR and sequencing errors. V, D and J gene segments were assigned by aligning CDR3 sequences to IMGT reference sequences. For a sequence to be retained, a match of at least six nucleotides to both a V gene segment and a J gene segment was required. Rearrangements were classified as productive when the CDR3 lacked stop codons and remained in frame with V and J, and all other rearrangements were classified as non-productive. Following IMGT convention, CDR3 was defined as the stretch from the second conserved V-encoded cysteine up to the conserved J-encoded phenylalanine. In an earlier analysis of roughly 610 of the donors, sequences lacking an unambiguous match to a single V gene segment were excluded. In an earlier analysis of more than 500 of the donors, a V segment was called functional when productive rearrangements were above 56.7%, and segregating when the standard deviation between donors exceeded 5%. To diagnose cytomegalovirus status from the catalog of TCR beta chain sequences, a statistical classification framework was built. In a later analysis, TCR nucleotide sequences were compared against IMGT/GENE-DB human TR gene sequences so that V and J genes could be assigned. A later analysis assigned CDR3 sequences and most-parsimonious VDJ recombination scenarios with the TCRdist pipeline. In a later analysis, every TCR beta chain was defined by the combination of its CDR3 amino acid sequence and its V-gene family, and reads without a unique V-gene family were dropped. A later analysis removed 592 highly shared, low-generation-probability nucleotide sequences to deal with suspected cross-contamination and a sequencing artifact. In a later analysis, a clonal expansion index for each public chain was calculated from normalized within-repertoire ranks of inferred template counts. Generation probabilities in a later analysis came from a VDJ recombination model fitted to out-of-frame rearrangements, and those results were checked against IGoR. Hypergeometric tests were used in a later analysis to score TCR-TCR, TCR-HLA and TCR-CMV co-occurrence, with a repertoire-size bias correction applied to the TCR pairs. In a later analysis, false discovery rates were estimated by permuting HLA or CMV assignments 20 times. In a later analysis, co-occurring TCRs were grouped using DBSCAN, with TCRdist sequence similarity added in when clustering inside HLA-allele-positive subsets. Repertoires with fewer than 30,000 or more than 120,000 public chains were left out of co-occurrence clustering, as were about five repertoires with anomalous nucleotide sharing. This is the immuneACCESS table as TCRdb keeps it, with only in-frame sequences that have V and J called. A part of the clones is gone; compared with another copy, unresolved V genes explain less than half, and the rest is unexplained. The V and J calls and clone size were taken over from that table, and D and trimming were inferred from the DNA. In all, the sample holds tens of thousands of clones, and about two thirds of those were seen once. Around 5.6% of the sample is in the top ten clones.

This clone has only a few counts. The antigen it recognizes is unknown. Nothing much larger sits one base from this clone, and base qualities are not available. Counted from cysteine to phenylalanine, this CDR3 has 13 amino acids. The entry retains the CDR3 DNA only, 39 bases that are in frame from base 1. CDR1 and CDR2 are drawn from the germline V gene: SQVTM, ANQGSEA. V is clipped by 3 bases and J by 7 bases, and the sequence between their germline boundaries is 16 bases long. The sequencing sample was made of PBMCs. Recombination joined TRBV29-1 with TRBJ2-7; the best D guess is TRBD2, with 5 bases matching. The clonotype comes from a boy between 10 and 17 years old in good health and CMV-seropositive. The CDR3 region has the sequence CSVEVRHSGEQYF. The DNA sequence follows: TGCAGCGTTGAGGTCAGGCACTCGGGAGAGCAGTACTTC.